This T cell receptor beta chain was observed in a study of shared clonotypes between healthy human individuals. Germline V CDR1 and CDR2: SGHRS, YFSETQ. CDR3 length equals 13 residues. Trimming cost V 7 bases and J 4 bases, with 14 bases left between them. Libraries were prepared by immunoSEQ multiplex PCR; TCRdb keeps only in-frame clonotypes and omits some of them. The sample has roughly 1,000,000 clones; around 78% are singletons. The specimen sequenced was memory CD4+ T cells from PBMCs. Subset indicated: CD45RA-negative fraction. The J gene is TRBJ1-2, the V gene TRBV5-1; no firm D call. This TCR was sampled from a man younger than 30 in good health. Some clones in this sample may be carry-over from other donors' samples. CDR3: CASDPGSSYGYTF. DNA of the CDR3: TGCGCCAGCGACCCTGGGAGTTCCTATGGCTACACCTTC. The whole variable domain, remainder taken from reference TRBV5-1 and TRBJ1-2, is KAGVTQTPRYLIKTRGQQVTLSCSPISGHRSVSWYQQTPGQGLQFLFEYFSETQRNKGNFPGRFSGRQFSNSRSEMNVSTLELGDSALYLCASDPGSSYGYTFGSGTRLTVV.